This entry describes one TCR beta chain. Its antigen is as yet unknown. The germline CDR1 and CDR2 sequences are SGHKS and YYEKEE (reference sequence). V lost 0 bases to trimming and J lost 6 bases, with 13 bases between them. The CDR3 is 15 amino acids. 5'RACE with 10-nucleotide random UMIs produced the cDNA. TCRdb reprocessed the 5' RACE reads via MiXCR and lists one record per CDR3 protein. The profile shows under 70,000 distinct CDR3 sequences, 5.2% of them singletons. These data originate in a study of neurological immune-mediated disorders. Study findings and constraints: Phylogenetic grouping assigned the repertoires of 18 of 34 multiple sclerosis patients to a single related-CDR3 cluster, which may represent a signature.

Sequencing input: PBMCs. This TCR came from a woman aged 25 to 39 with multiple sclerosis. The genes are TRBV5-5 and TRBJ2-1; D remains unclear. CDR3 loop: CASSLAYSKTNEQFF. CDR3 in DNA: TGTGCCAGCAGCTTGGCTTACTCAAAGACCAATGAGCAGTTCTTC.